Below are 29 T cell receptor beta chains sequenced from a single sample in a study of blood T cell repertoires in COVID-19. Sequencing used immunoSEQ multiplex PCR; TCRdb keeps in-frame clones, though not all of them. Among roughly 400,000 clones, about 88% were seen once, and the ten largest hold less than 1.5%. The sequenced sample was PBMCs or T cells enriched from blood (not recorded which). The receptors shown here come from a woman under 30 who had been exposed to COVID-19.

The chain combines TRBV19 with TRBJ2-1; a possible D gene is TRBD1 (6 bases). V lost 6 bases and J lost 3, with 12 bases in between. CDR1 is LNHDA, CDR2 SQIVND, per germline (reference sequence). This CDR3 region has 14 residues. Written as DNA, the CDR3 is TGTGCCAGTAGGGTAAGGACAGACTACAATGAGCAGTTCTTC. Translated: CASRVRTDYNEQFF.

The V gene is TRBV4-1, the J gene TRBJ2-3; D perhaps matches TRBD2 (5 bases). V shed 1 base and J shed 2 bases, with 13 bases lying between them. Looked up from germline, CDR1 is MGHRA and CDR2 is YSYEKL. There are 16 residues in the CDR3. This chain's CDR3 is CASSQAIGLLTDTQYF. In DNA, the CDR3 is TGCGCCAGCAGCCAAGCAATCGGACTCCTCACAGATACGCAGTATTTT.

This sequence joins TRBV7-3 and TRBJ2-1, with a possible D match to TRBD2 (5 bases). The CDR3 has 14 amino acids. Germline values: CDR1 SGHTA, CDR2 FQGTGA. V was trimmed by 2 bases and J by 9 bases, leaving 14 bases between them. CDR3 DNA: TGTGCCAGCAGCTTAGAGGCTACTAGGCGTGAGCAGTTCTTC. Protein product: CASSLEATRREQFF.

The genes are TRBV27 and TRBJ2-3, with TRBD2 identical over 11 bases. With V trimmed by 7 bases and J by 4 bases, 7 bases remained unmatched. Germline loops: CDR1 MNHEY, CDR2 SMNVEV (reference sequence). This CDR3 region has 15 residues. The CDR3 region is CASTVSGGAPDTQYF. CDR3 in DNA: TGTGCCAGCACCGTTAGCGGGGGGGCCCCAGATACGCAGTATTTT.

This sequence joins TRBV18 and TRBJ1-2; maybe TRBD1 (6 bases). The germline V and J ends were trimmed by 3 bases and 4 bases, with 15 bases remaining between them. Germline V CDR1 and CDR2: KGHSH, LQKENI. This CDR3 has 15 residues. In DNA form, the CDR3 reads TGTGCCAGCTCACCTACGACAGGCGAAATCTATGGCTACACCTTC. As protein: CASSPTTGEIYGYTF.

V gene TRBV7-9 combines with J gene TRBJ2-7; possibly TRBD1 for D (5 bases). Per the germline V gene, CDR1 is SEHNR and CDR2 is FQNEAQ (reference sequence). V shed 3 bases and J shed 2 bases, with 11 bases lying between them. This CDR3 is 14 amino acids long. The CDR3, as DNA: TGTGCCAGCAGCTTGACAGTCGAGACCTACGAGCAGTACTTC. It is translated as CASSLTVETYEQYF.

The J gene is TRBJ2-3, the V gene TRBV28; D is uncertain. Germline CDR1 MDHEN, CDR2 SYDVKM. V gave up 10 bases and J gave up 3 bases, with 11 bases separating them. The CDR3 totals 12 residues. The CDR3 DNA is TGTGCCACCGATCACAGTACAGATACGCAGTATTTT. This sequence encodes CATDHSTDTQYF.

The CDR3 protein is CASSSTGGLAGSGVRYEQYF. The CDR3, as DNA: TGTGCCAGCAGTAGTACCGGGGGTCTAGCGGGATCGGGTGTTCGATACGAGCAGTACTTC. The chain carries TRBV27 and TRBJ2-7; 9 bases match TRBD2. The J segment lost 4 bases and the V segment lost 5 bases, leaving 24 bases of the junction unmatched. Germline V gene data show CDR1 as MNHEY and CDR2 as SMNVEV (reference sequence). The CDR3 contains 20 residues.

This sequence joins TRBV5-8 and TRBJ2-2; tentative D call: TRBD2 (6 bases). Between the trimmed V and J ends, which lost 4 bases and 6 bases, there was a span of 13 bases. CDR3 length: 14 residues. Germline V gives CDR1 SGHTS, CDR2 YDEGEE. Written as DNA, the CDR3 is TGTGCCAGCAGCCCCGTGGTAGCGGCCGGGGAGCTGTTTTTT. This codes for CASSPVVAAGELFF.

The chain combines TRBV19 with TRBJ1-1; TRBD1 aligns across 8 bases. The germline CDR1 and CDR2 sequences are LNHDA and SQIVND (reference sequence). The CDR3 runs to 16 residues. After removal of 7 bases from V and 5 bases from J, the junction contained 15 bases not matched to a gene. The CDR3 loop is CASTVTPGGAFTEAFF. The DNA of the CDR3 is TGTGCCAGTACCGTAACCCCAGGGGGCGCTTTTACTGAAGCTTTCTTT.

The chain has TRBV27 and TRBJ2-7; 9 nucleotides agree with TRBD2. This CDR3 comprises 16 residues. CDR1 is MNHEY and CDR2 is SMNVEV in the germline V gene (reference sequence). With V trimmed by 6 bases and J by 5 bases, 14 bases remained unmatched. The CDR3 DNA reads as TGTGCCAGCAGGTTTGTCCGGCCTAGCGGGATCCACGAGCAGTACTTC. It encodes CASRFVRPSGIHEQYF.

In DNA, the CDR3 is TGTGCCAGCAGCTTACAGCGGGAAAACATTCAGTACTTC. Translating it yields CASSLQRENIQYF. The chain combines TRBV7-9 with TRBJ2-4, with a possible D match to TRBD2 (6 bases). V lost 2 bases and J 5 bases, leaving 7 bases between the germline ends. Germline CDR1 and CDR2: SEHNR and FQNEAQ (reference sequence). The CDR3 length is 13 residues.

The chain has TRBV5-1 and TRBJ2-7, with D tentatively TRBD1 (5 bases). Deletions cut 7 bases from V and 2 bases from J, with 16 bases between. Per the germline V gene, CDR1 is SGHRS and CDR2 is YFSETQ. The CDR3 is made up of 14 amino acids. The CDR3 bases are TGCGCCAGCCACAGGACACCATCTACCTACGAGCAGTACTTC. Its translation: CASHRTPSTYEQYF.

Only one count was recorded for this clone. The chain joins TRBV6-5 to TRBJ2-1; TRBD2 agrees at 7 bases. J gave up 6 bases and V 5 bases, and 7 bases lay outside the gene matches. Germline CDR1 reads MNHEY; CDR2 reads SVGAGI. The CDR3 consists of 14 residues. The CDR3 region is CASSRTSEANEQFF. CDR3 in DNA: TGTGCCAGCAGTCGGACTAGTGAGGCCAATGAGCAGTTCTTC.

The rearrangement uses TRBV5-6 and TRBJ2-3; D not resolved. Germline V gene lookup returns CDR1 SGHDT and CDR2 YYEEEE. V gave up 0 bases and J gave up 4 bases, with 9 bases separating them. The CDR3 extends over 14 amino acids. This CDR3 is CASSLGVSPDTQYF. CDR3 sequence (DNA): TGTGCCAGCAGCTTGGGTGTGAGCCCAGATACGCAGTATTTT. The full variable domain, rest sourced from reference TRBV5-6 and TRBJ2-3, is DAGVTQSPTHLIKTRGQQVTLRCSPKSGHDTVSWYQQALGQGPQFIFQYYEEEERQRGNFPDRFSGHQFPNYSSELNVNALLLGDSALYLCASSLGVSPDTQYFGPGTRLTVL.

The chain carries TRBV24-1 and TRBJ2-1; 9 nucleotides align to TRBD1. Germline values: CDR1 KGHDR, CDR2 SFDVKD. V was clipped by 2 bases and J by 7 bases; unmatched bases: 8. This CDR3 is 16 amino acids long. The DNA of the CDR3 is TGTGCCACCAGTGATTGGACCGGGACAGGGCAGAATGAGCAGTTCTTC. Amino acid sequence: CATSDWTGTGQNEQFF.

The gene calls are TRBV27 and TRBJ1-4, with D perhaps TRBD1 (5 bases). CDR3 length: 14 residues. CDR1 and CDR2 from the germline V gene are MNHEY and SMNVEV (reference sequence). Trimming pared 4 bases from V and 7 bases from J, leaving 13 bases between. The CDR3 sequence: CASSSGGTGEKLFF. DNA for the CDR3: TGTGCCAGCAGTTCGGGGGGTACGGGTGAAAAACTGTTTTTT.

This clone was found once. One end of the junction fails to match germline, which may point to a read error. This chain links TRBV7-7 with TRBJ2-1, with 11 nucleotides matching TRBD2. The length of the CDR3 is 15 residues. Germline CDR1 and CDR2: SSHAT and FNYEAQ (reference sequence). The CDR3 sequence is CASSLAGGRVNEQFF. In nucleotides, the CDR3 is TGTGCTAGCAGCTTAGCGGGGGGGCGCGTCAATGAGCAGTTCTTC.

This chain connects TRBV4-2 to TRBJ2-7; a weak D match, TRBD1 (6 bases). CDR1 is LGHNA, CDR2 YNFKEQ, per germline. This CDR3 spans 13 amino acids. Trimming took off 9 bases at V and 1 base at J, with 13 bases between the two ends. This CDR3 reads CASTPGDSYEQYF. CDR3 DNA: TGTGCCAGTACTCCAGGGGATTCCTACGAGCAGTACTTC.

The J gene is TRBJ1-5, the V gene TRBV28, with TRBD1 matching 8 bases. With 10 bases clipped from V and 2 bases from J, the junction kept 19 bases outside the gene matches. This CDR3 region has 18 residues. Germline CDR1 reads MDHEN; CDR2 reads SYDVKM. CDR3 region: CATQTPKGQGAGNQPQHF. The CDR3 region has the DNA TGTGCCACCCAAACCCCCAAAGGACAGGGCGCGGGCAATCAGCCCCAGCATTTT. Combining the CDR3 with reference TRBV28 and TRBJ1-5 gives the whole variable domain DVKVTQSSRYLVKRTGEKVFLECVQDMDHENMFWYRQDPGLGLRLIYFSYDVKMKEKGDIPEGYSVSREKKERFSLILESASTNQTSMYLCATQTPKGQGAGNQPQHFGDGTRLSIL.

The gene calls are TRBV18 and TRBJ2-7, with TRBD2 as a possible D gene (5 bases). CDR3 length: 15 residues. CDR1 KGHSH and CDR2 LQKENI come from the germline V gene. Trimming shortened V by 2 bases and J by 0 bases, and 11 bases separated the two germline ends. For the CDR3, the DNA is TGTGCCAGCTCACCAACTAGAGGAGGCTCCTACGAGCAGTACTTC. Amino acid sequence: CASSPTRGGSYEQYF.

V gene TRBV7-2 combines with J gene TRBJ2-5; 7 positions agree with TRBD2. V lost 8 bases, J lost 0 bases, and 12 bases stayed unmatched. The CDR3 totals 16 residues. Germline-derived CDR1 and CDR2 are SGHTA and FQGNSA. CDR3 DNA sequence: TGTGCCAGCGGGGTCGGTGGGGGGGTATACCAAGAGACCCAGTACTTC. Its translation: CASGVGGGVYQETQYF.

The rearrangement joins TRBV7-9 to TRBJ2-3; possible D gene TRBD2, 6 bases. The germline CDR1 and CDR2 sequences are SEHNR and FQNEAQ (reference sequence). The CDR3 spans 16 residues. Trimming cost V 8 bases and J 2 bases, with 20 bases left between them. CDR3 in amino acids: CASRARLGASTDTQYF. CDR3 DNA sequence: TGTGCCAGCCGGGCCAGACTAGGGGCCTCCACAGATACGCAGTATTTT.

Of note for this clone: This sample also contains other DNA sequences that code for the same CDR3. The chain recombines TRBV28 with TRBJ1-1, with 8 bases fitting TRBD1. This CDR3 comprises 13 residues. CDR1 and CDR2 from the germline V gene are MDHEN and SYDVKM. V dropped 6 bases and J dropped 4; count of bases not matched to a gene: 4. CDR3 region: CASRLTGGTEAFF. For the CDR3, the DNA is TGTGCCAGCAGGCTTACAGGGGGCACTGAAGCTTTCTTT.

V gene TRBV4-1 combines with J gene TRBJ1-6; the match to TRBD1 covers 7 bases. CDR1 and CDR2 (germline): MGHRA, YSYEKL. The CDR3 sequence is 17 residues long. The V and J ends lost 1 base and 8 bases, in that order; junction bases with no gene match: 11. CDR3 sequence: CASSQGTGELGYSPLHF. The CDR3 bases are TGCGCCAGCAGCCAAGGGACAGGAGAGTTGGGTTATTCACCCCTCCACTTT.

The chain employs TRBV6-5 and TRBJ2-5; 10 bases map to TRBD1. CDR3 size: 15 residues. With V trimmed by 4 bases and J by 2 bases, 4 bases remained unmatched. Germline V gives CDR1 MNHEY, CDR2 SVGAGI. CDR3 loop: CASSLDRGRQETQYF. CDR3 nucleotide sequence: TGTGCCAGCAGTTTGGACAGGGGGAGGCAAGAGACCCAGTACTTC.

V usage is TRBV3-1 (or the pseudogene TRBV3-2) and J usage is TRBJ2-7, with D maybe TRBD2 (5 bases). The V gene lost 4 bases and the J gene lost 4 bases, with 11 bases spanning the gap. From germline, CDR1 is LGHDT and CDR2 YNNKEL (reference sequence). CDR3 length: 13 amino acids. CDR3 DNA: TGTGCCAGCAGCCGCGCTGAGGGTTACGAGCAGTACTTC. It specifies CASSRAEGYEQYF.

Concerning this clone itself: The sample holds other DNA sequences that translate to the same CDR3. The rearrangement uses TRBV12-3 or TRBV12-4 and TRBJ1-2; a possible D gene is TRBD1 (5 bases). The V end lost 1 base, the J end lost 5 bases, and 5 bases lay between the germline ends. CDR3 length: 12 residues. The CDR3, as DNA: TGTGCCAGCAGTTTAGGACAGTATGGCTACACCTTC. This encodes CASSLGQYGYTF.

The V gene is TRBV18, the J gene TRBJ2-2, with 7 nucleotides matching TRBD2. V shed 4 bases and J 1 base; nucleotides not matched to a gene: 3. This CDR3 comprises 15 residues. The germline V gene has CDR1 KGHSH and CDR2 LQKENI. The CDR3 loop reads CASSRSGGNTGELFF. CDR3 DNA: TGTGCCAGCTCACGATCGGGGGGGAACACCGGGGAGCTGTTTTTT.